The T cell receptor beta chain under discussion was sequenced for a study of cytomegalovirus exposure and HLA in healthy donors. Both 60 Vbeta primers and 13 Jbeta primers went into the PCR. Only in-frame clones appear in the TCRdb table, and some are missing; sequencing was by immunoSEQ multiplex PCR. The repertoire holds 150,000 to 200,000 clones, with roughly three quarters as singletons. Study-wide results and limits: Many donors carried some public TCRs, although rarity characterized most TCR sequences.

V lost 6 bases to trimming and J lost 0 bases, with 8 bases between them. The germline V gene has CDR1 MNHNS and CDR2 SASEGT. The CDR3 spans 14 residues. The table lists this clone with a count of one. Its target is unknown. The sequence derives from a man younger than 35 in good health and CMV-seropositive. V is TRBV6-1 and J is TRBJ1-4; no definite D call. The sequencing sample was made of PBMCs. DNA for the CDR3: TGTGCCAGCAGGCCTGGCTCAACTAATGAAAAACTGTTTTTT. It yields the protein CASRPGSTNEKLFF.